These T cell receptor beta chains were read from a single sample in a study of blood T cell repertoires in COVID-19. Repertoires were generated with immunoSEQ multiplex PCR, while TCRdb's copy carries only in-frame clones and drops some. Seen here are about 380,000 clones, roughly 87% observed once, and the top ten hold about 2.7%. The sequencing sample was made of PBMCs or T cells enriched from blood (not recorded which). Source of these receptors: a woman between 25 and 40 years old who had recovered from COVID-19. The CDR3 runs from the conserved cysteine through the conserved F or W. D genes are given only for firm matches. Rows may omit the clone size; those that give it use once, few, many or a size class.

clone size,D gene,J gene,V gene,CDR3 protein,CDR3 DNA
.,.,TRBJ1-2,TRBV5-1,CASSLDSNYGYTF,TGCGCCAGCAGCTTGGACAGCAACTATGGCTACACCTTC
.,TRBD1,TRBJ1-5,TRBV24-1,CATGTGDQPQHF,TGTGCCACCGGGACAGGGGATCAGCCCCAGCATTTT
few,TRBD2,TRBJ2-1,TRBV16,CASSQYHASGSGLDEQFF,TGTGCCAGCAGCCAATACCATGCTAGCGGGAGTGGGTTGGATGAGCAGTTCTTC
once,.,TRBJ1-2,TRBV9,CASSQEEGSNYGYTF,TGTGCCAGCAGCCAAGAGGAGGGATCTAACTATGGCTACACCTTC
.,.,TRBJ1-2,TRBV3-1/TRBV3-2,CASSPQWGDYGYTF,TGTGCCAGCAGTCCACAGTGGGGGGACTATGGCTACACCTTC
.,.,TRBJ2-7,TRBV7-2,CASNLRRDSYEQYF,TGTGCCAGCAACCTGCGGCGGGACTCCTACGAGCAGTACTTC
few,TRBD2,TRBJ2-3,TRBV14,CASNRLAGVGTDTQYF,TGTGCCAGCAACCGACTAGCGGGAGTGGGGACAGATACGCAGTATTTT
.,.,TRBJ1-6,TRBV6-5,CAVRRGWANSPLHF,TGTGCCGTACGGCGGGGTTGGGCCAATTCACCCCTCCACTTT
.,TRBD2,TRBJ2-3,TRBV9,CASSVESGGTDTQYF,TGTGCCAGCAGCGTAGAAAGCGGGGGCACAGATACGCAGTATTTT
.,.,TRBJ2-2,TRBV5-1,CASSFWGDTGELFF,TGCGCCAGCAGCTTCTGGGGGGACACCGGGGAGCTGTTTTTT
.,.,TRBJ1-1,TRBV27,CASSFTGTEAFF,TGTGCCAGCAGTTTCACCGGGACTGAAGCTTTCTTT
.,TRBD1,TRBJ1-1,TRBV29-1,CSVTGGTEAFF,TGCAGCGTTACAGGGGGAACTGAAGCTTTCTTT
.,.,TRBJ2-5,TRBV4-1,CASSQDLDRGETQYF,TGCGCCAGCAGCCAAGATCTGGACCGGGGGGAGACCCAGTACTTC
.,.,TRBJ2-3,TRBV24-1,CATSDPNYGDTQYF,TGTGCCACCAGTGATCCCAACTACGGAGATACGCAGTATTTT
.,TRBD2,TRBJ2-3,TRBV24-1,CATSELSGRGTDTQYF,TGTGCCACCAGTGAACTTAGCGGGAGGGGAACAGATACGCAGTATTTT
.,TRBD2,TRBJ2-1,TRBV2,CASNGLEGYNEQFF,TGTGCCAGCAACGGACTAGAGGGCTACAATGAGCAGTTCTTC
.,TRBD1,TRBJ1-1,TRBV7-3,CASSPGQGNTEAFF,TGTGCCAGCAGCCCCGGACAGGGGAACACTGAAGCTTTCTTT
once,TRBD2,TRBJ2-1,TRBV11-3,CASSLVSTSGGASEQFF,TGTGCCAGCAGCTTAGTGTCGACTAGCGGGGGGGCCAGTGAGCAGTTCTTC
.,.,TRBJ1-1,TRBV3-1/TRBV3-2,CASSQWEGNTEAFF,TGTGCCAGCAGCCAATGGGAGGGCAACACTGAAGCTTTCTTT
.,TRBD2,TRBJ2-3,TRBV7-8,CASSFAGADTQYF,TGTGCCAGCAGCTTCGCGGGGGCAGATACGCAGTATTTT
few,.,TRBJ1-2,TRBV9,CASSAGNLYGYTF,TGTGCCAGCAGCGCGGGGAACCTCTATGGCTACACCTTC
.,.,TRBJ2-7,TRBV6-5,CASSYAGQGLFEQYF,TGTGCCAGCAGTTACGCGGGTCAGGGACTCTTCGAGCAGTACTTC
.,.,TRBJ2-1,TRBV19,CASREGAGAPRNEQFF,TGTGCCAGTCGAGAGGGCGCGGGGGCCCCGAGGAATGAGCAGTTCTTC
.,.,TRBJ2-7,TRBV21-1,CASSSRTRDRDHEQYF,TGTGCCAGCAGCTCCCGAACCAGAGACAGGGATCACGAGCAGTACTTC
.,.,TRBJ1-4,TRBV12-5,CASGPLGGSEKLFF,TGTGCTAGTGGACCGCTGGGGGGGAGTGAAAAACTGTTTTTT
.,TRBD2,TRBJ2-3,TRBV7-3,CASSFGGGALNTQYF,TGTGCCAGCAGCTTTGGCGGGGGGGCCCTGAATACGCAGTATTTT
.,.,TRBJ1-2,TRBV7-8,CASSPRIDNYGYTF,TGTGCCAGCAGCCCGAGAATCGATAACTATGGCTACACCTTC
.,.,TRBJ1-1,TRBV13,CASSYRDMNTEAFF,TGTGCCAGCAGCTACAGGGACATGAACACTGAAGCTTTCTTT
.,.,TRBJ2-7,TRBV5-1,CASRDSYEQYF,TGCGCCAGTCGGGACTCCTACGAGCAGTACTTC
.,.,TRBJ1-1,TRBV2,CASSEEGTEAFF,TGTGCCAGCAGTGAAGAGGGGACTGAAGCTTTCTTT
once,TRBD1,TRBJ1-6,TRBV27,CASSLTGNNSPLHF,TGTGCCAGCAGTTTGACAGGGAATAATTCACCCCTCCACTTT
.,.,TRBJ1-2,TRBV6-5,CASSSGESNYGYTF,TGTGCCAGCAGTTCAGGGGAGTCTAACTATGGCTACACCTTC
.,TRBD1,TRBJ2-1,TRBV5-1,CASSQGQRSYNEQFF,TGCGCCAGCAGCCAGGGACAGCGATCCTACAATGAGCAGTTCTTC
few,TRBD1,TRBJ1-2,TRBV6-1,CASSERALTGGTGYTF,TGTGCCAGCAGTGAACGGGCTTTGACAGGGGGGACTGGCTACACCTTC
.,TRBD2,TRBJ2-2,TRBV9,CASSVYSGVSTGELFF,TGTGCCAGCAGCGTTTATAGCGGGGTATCCACCGGGGAGCTGTTTTTT
.,.,TRBJ1-5,TRBV7-6,CASSPVFGGNQPQHF,TGTGCCAGCAGCCCCGTGTTCGGAGGGAATCAGCCCCAGCATTTT
.,TRBD1,TRBJ1-5,TRBV19,CASSIAGTGDQPQHF,TGTGCCAGTAGTATAGCTGGGACAGGGGATCAGCCCCAGCATTTT
.,TRBD2,TRBJ2-3,TRBV9,CASSVGAGDPDTQYF,TGTGCCAGCAGCGTAGGTGCGGGGGACCCAGATACGCAGTATTTT
.,.,TRBJ1-5,TRBV19,CASMKGGNQPQHF,TGTGCCAGTATGAAAGGGGGCAATCAGCCCCAGCATTTT
.,.,TRBJ2-7,TRBV12-3/TRBV12-4,CASSFTGREQYF,TGTGCCAGCAGTTTCACAGGTCGCGAGCAGTACTTC
.,.,TRBJ1-1,TRBV6-1,CASSDSGAKHTEAFF,TGTGCCAGCAGTGACAGCGGGGCGAAACACACTGAAGCTTTCTTT
.,.,TRBJ2-2,TRBV5-6,CASSFMTGRTGELFF,TGTGCCAGCAGCTTTATGACAGGACGTACCGGGGAGCTGTTTTTT
.,.,TRBJ2-5,TRBV12-3/TRBV12-4,CASSFVPEETQYF,TGTGCCAGCAGTTTTGTCCCGGAGGAGACCCAGTACTTC
.,.,TRBJ1-5,TRBV10-1,CASSEMFGQNSNQPQHF,TGCGCCAGCAGTGAGATGTTTGGACAGAATAGCAATCAGCCCCAGCATTTT
.,.,TRBJ2-1,TRBV18,CASSYSNNEQFF,TGTGCCAGCTCGTACAGTAACAATGAGCAGTTCTTC
.,TRBD1,TRBJ1-4,TRBV10-3,CAISDRDRGELFF,TGTGCCATCAGTGACCGGGACAGGGGAGAACTGTTTTTT
.,.,TRBJ1-3,TRBV12-3/TRBV12-4,CASRGLGNTIYF,TGTGCCAGCAGGGGCCTAGGAAACACCATATATTTT
few,.,TRBJ1-1,TRBV6-1,CASSEGQALNTEAFF,TGTGCCAGCAGTGAAGGGCAGGCGCTGAACACTGAAGCTTTCTTT
.,.,TRBJ1-2,TRBV5-1,CASSPQTANYGYTF,TGCGCCAGCAGCCCACAGACAGCTAACTATGGCTACACCTTC
once,.,TRBJ2-7,TRBV28,CASQTSNAYEQYF,TGTGCCAGCCAAACTAGTAACGCCTACGAGCAGTACTTC
.,.,TRBJ1-5,TRBV4-1,CASSQVAGVQPQHF,TGCGCCAGCAGCCAAGTCGCAGGGGTTCAGCCCCAGCATTTT
.,TRBD2,TRBJ2-1,TRBV5-1,CASSGGTSTYNEQFF,TGCGCCAGCAGCGGTGGGACTAGCACCTACAATGAGCAGTTCTTC
.,.,TRBJ1-3,TRBV18,CASSPPMSSGNTIYF,TGTGCCAGCTCACCACCAATGAGCTCTGGAAACACCATATATTTT
.,TRBD1,TRBJ1-3,TRBV28,CASSRQGSGNTIYF,TGTGCCAGCAGTAGACAGGGGTCTGGAAACACCATATATTTT
.,.,TRBJ1-4,TRBV3-1/TRBV3-2,CASSQEGAPGLFF,TGTGCCAGCAGCCAAGAGGGGGCTCCGGGACTGTTTTTT
.,.,TRBJ1-1,TRBV15,CATSGEAVGTEAFF,TGTGCCACCAGCGGCGAAGCGGTGGGAACTGAAGCTTTCTTT